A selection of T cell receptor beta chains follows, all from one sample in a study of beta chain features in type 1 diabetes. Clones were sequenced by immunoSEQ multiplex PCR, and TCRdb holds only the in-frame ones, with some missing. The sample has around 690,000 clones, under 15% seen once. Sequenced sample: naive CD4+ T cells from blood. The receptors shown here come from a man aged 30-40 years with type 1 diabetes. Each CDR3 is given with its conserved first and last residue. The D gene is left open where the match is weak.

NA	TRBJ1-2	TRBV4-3	CASSQRPGGYTF
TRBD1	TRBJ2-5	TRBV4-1	CASSLTGGQETQYF
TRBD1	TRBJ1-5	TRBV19	CASSAQGDQPQHF
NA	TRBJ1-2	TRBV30	CAWRAGPQIGGYTF
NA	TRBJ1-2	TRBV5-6	CASSLAQGRVLYGYTF
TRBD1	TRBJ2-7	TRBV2	CASSERQGLSYEQYF
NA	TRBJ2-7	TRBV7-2	CASSSTHGYEQYF
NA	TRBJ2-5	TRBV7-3	CASSLRSLETQYF
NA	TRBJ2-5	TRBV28	CASSLAGQTETQYF
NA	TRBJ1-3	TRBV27	CASSLNADSGNTIYF
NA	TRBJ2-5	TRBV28	CASSPPGSQETQYF
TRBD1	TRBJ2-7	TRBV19	CASSTRQGLYEQYF
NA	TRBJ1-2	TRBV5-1	CASSSGTADWGYTF
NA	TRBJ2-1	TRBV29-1	CSVEMDSYNEQFF
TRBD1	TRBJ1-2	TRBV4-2	CASSQGQGRDYGYTF
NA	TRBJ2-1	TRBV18	CASSTGDEQFF
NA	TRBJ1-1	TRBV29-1	CSVEEGAGGTEAFF
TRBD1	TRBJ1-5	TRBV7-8	CASSLALGTENQPQHF
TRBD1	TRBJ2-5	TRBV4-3	CASSQGGQIQETQYF
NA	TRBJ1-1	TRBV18	CASRQGQDTEAFF
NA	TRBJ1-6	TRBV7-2	CASSSLGRVRNSPLHF
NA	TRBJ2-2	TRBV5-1	CASSRTENTGELFF
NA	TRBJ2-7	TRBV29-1	CSVEDRPGGGEQYF
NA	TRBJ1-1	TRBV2	CASTAEVRSEAFF
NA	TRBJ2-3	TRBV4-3	CASSQERLASTDTQYF
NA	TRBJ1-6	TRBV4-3	CASSQVRTVNSPLHF
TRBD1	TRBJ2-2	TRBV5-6	CASSLAVTGVSTGELFF
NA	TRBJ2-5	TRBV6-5	CASSYSGTSGWETQYF
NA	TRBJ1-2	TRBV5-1	CASSLEGVDYGYTF
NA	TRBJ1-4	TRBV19	CASSGPRQAYNEKLFF
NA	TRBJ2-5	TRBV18	CASSGQQETQYF
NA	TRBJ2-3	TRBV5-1	CASSLLLGTDTQYF
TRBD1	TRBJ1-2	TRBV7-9	CASSQQGANYGYTF
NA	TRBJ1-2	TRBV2	CASSVGNYGYTF
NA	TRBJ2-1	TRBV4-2	CASSQDLGVQHNEQFF
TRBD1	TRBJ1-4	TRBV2	CASSRDRNEKLFF
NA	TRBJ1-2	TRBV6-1	CASGGVPPLNYGYTF
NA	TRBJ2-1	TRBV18	CASSPRQGDSYNEQFF
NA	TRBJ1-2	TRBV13	CASSPAGAGYTF
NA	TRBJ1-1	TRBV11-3	CASSTDKLGAFF
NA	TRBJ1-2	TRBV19	CASNSPTPGRGNYGYTF
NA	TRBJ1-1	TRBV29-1	CSVENGAEAFF
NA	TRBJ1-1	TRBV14	CASSPQGLGTEAFF
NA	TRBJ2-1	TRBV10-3	CAISENPGAHNEQFF